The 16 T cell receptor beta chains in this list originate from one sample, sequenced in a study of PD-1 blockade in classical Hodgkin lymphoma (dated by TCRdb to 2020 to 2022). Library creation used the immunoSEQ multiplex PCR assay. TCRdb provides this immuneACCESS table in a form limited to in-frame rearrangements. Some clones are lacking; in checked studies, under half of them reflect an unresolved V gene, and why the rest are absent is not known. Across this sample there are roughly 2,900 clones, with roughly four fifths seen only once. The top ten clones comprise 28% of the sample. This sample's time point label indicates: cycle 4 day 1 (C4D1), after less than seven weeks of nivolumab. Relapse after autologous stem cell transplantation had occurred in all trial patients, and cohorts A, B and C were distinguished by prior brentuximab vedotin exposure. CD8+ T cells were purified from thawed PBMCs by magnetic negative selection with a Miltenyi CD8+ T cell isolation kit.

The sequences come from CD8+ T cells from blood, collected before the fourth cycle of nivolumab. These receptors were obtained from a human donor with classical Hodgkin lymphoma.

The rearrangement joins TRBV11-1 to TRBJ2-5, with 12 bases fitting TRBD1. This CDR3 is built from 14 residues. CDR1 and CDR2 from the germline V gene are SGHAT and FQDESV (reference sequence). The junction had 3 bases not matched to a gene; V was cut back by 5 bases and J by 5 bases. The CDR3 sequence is CASSRDRGLETQYF. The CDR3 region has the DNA TGTGCCAGCAGCCGGGACAGGGGGCTCGAGACCCAGTACTTC. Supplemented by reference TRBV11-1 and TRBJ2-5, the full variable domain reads EAEVAQSPRYKITEKSQAVAFWCDPISGHATLYWYRQILGQGPELLVQFQDESVVDDSQLPKDRFSAERLKGVDSTLKIQPAELGDSAMYLCASSRDRGLETQYFGPGTRLLVL.

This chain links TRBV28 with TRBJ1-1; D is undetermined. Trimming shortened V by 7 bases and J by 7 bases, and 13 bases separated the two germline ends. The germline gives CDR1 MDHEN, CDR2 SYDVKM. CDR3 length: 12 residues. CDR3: CASNPSGSEAFF. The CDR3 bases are TGTGCCAGCAACCCAAGTGGCAGTGAAGCTTTCTTT.

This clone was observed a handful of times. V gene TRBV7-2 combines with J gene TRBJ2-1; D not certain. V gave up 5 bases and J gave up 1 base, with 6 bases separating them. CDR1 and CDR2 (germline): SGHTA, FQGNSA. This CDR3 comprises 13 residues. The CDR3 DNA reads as TGTGCCAGCAGCGACGGATCCTACAATGAGCAGTTCTTC. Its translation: CASSDGSYNEQFF.

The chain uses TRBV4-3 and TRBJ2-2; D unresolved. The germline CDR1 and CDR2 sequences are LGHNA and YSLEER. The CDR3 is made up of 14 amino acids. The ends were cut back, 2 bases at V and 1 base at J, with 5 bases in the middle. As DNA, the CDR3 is TGCGCCAGCAGCCAATATGGGAACACCGGGGAGCTGTTTTTT. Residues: CASSQYGNTGELFF.

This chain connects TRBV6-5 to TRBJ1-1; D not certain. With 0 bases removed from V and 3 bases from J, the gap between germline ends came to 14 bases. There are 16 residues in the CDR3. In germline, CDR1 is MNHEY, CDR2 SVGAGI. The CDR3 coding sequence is TGTGCCAGCAGTTACTCGCCCCAGGTCATGGACACTGAAGCTTTCTTT. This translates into CASSYSPQVMDTEAFF.

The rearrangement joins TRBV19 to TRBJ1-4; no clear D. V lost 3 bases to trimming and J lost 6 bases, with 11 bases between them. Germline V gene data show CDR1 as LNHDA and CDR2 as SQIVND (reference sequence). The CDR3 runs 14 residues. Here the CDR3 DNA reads TGTGCCAGTAGTATTGAAAGGTCTGATGAAAAACTGTTTTTT. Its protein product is CASSIERSDEKLFF.

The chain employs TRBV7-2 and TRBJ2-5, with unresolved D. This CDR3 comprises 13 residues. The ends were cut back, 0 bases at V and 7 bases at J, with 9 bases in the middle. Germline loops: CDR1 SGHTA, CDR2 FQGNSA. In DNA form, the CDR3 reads TGTGCCAGCAGCTTAGCAACGGCATCGACCCAGTACTTC. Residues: CASSLATASTQYF.

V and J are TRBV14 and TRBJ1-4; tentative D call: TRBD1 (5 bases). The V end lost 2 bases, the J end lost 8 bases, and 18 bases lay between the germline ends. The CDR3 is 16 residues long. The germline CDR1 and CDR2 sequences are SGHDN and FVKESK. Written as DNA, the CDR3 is TGTGCCAGCAGCCAACGCAAAGGGGTCCCCTACGAAAAACTGTTTTTT. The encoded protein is CASSQRKGVPYEKLFF.

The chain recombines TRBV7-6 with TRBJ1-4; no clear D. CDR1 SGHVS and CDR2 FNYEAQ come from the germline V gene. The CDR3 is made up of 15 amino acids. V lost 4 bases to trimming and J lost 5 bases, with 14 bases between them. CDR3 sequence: CASSSEVGRNEKLFF. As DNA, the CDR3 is TGTGCCAGCAGCTCGGAGGTTGGACGGAATGAAAAACTGTTTTTT. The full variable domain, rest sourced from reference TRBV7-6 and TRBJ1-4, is GAGVSQSPRYKVTKRGQDVALRCDPISGHVSLYWYRQALGQGPEFLTYFNYEAQQDKSGLPNDRFSAERPEGSISTLTIQRTEQRDSAMYRCASSSEVGRNEKLFFGSGTQLSVL.

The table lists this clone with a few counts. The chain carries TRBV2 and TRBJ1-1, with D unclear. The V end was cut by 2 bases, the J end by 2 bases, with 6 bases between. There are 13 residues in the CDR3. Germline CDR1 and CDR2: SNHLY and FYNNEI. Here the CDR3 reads CASSEYLNTEAFF. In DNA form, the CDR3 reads TGTGCCAGCAGTGAATATTTAAACACTGAAGCTTTCTTT.

As DNA, the CDR3 is TGTGCCAGCAGTTACTCAGCGGGCGGGGGTGAGCAGTTCTTC. Translating it yields CASSYSAGGGEQFF. The chain uses TRBV6-5 and TRBJ2-1, with 7 bases identical to TRBD2. This CDR3 has 14 amino acids. With V trimmed by 0 bases and J by 9 bases, 5 bases remained unmatched. Germline CDR1 and CDR2: MNHEY and SVGAGI.

CDR3 nucleotides: TGCGCCAGCAGCCAAGACCGACAGGGAGGCTACGAGCAGTACTTC. Translating it yields CASSQDRQGGYEQYF. The chain employs TRBV4-3 and TRBJ2-7; possible D gene TRBD1, 7 bases. The germline V gene has CDR1 LGHNA and CDR2 YSLEER. Trimming cost V 0 bases and J 3 bases, with 12 bases left between them. The CDR3 has 15 amino acids.

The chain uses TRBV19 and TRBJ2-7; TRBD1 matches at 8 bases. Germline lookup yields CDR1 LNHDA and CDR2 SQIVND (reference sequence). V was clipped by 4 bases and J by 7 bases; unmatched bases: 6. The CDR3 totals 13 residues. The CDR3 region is CASSRTGSREQYF. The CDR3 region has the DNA TGTGCCAGTAGTAGGACAGGGTCTCGGGAGCAGTACTTC.

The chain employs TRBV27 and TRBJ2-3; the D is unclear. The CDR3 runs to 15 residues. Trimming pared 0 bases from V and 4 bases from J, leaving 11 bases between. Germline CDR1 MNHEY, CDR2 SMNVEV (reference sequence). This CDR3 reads CASSLSPTLADTQYF. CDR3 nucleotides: TGTGCCAGCAGTTTATCTCCGACCCTGGCAGATACGCAGTATTTT.

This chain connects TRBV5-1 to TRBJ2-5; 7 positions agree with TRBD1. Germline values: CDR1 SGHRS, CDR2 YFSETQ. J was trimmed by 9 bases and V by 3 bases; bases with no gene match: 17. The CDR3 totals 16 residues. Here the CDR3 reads CASSWGEPDRLGAQYF. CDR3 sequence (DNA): TGCGCCAGCAGCTGGGGAGAGCCGGACAGGTTGGGGGCCCAGTACTTC. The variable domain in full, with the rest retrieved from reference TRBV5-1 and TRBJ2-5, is KAGVTQTPRYLIKTRGQQVTLSCSPISGHRSVSWYQQTPGQGLQFLFEYFSETQRNKGNFPGRFSGRQFSNSRSEMNVSTLELGDSALYLCASSWGEPDRLGAQYFGPGTRLLVL.

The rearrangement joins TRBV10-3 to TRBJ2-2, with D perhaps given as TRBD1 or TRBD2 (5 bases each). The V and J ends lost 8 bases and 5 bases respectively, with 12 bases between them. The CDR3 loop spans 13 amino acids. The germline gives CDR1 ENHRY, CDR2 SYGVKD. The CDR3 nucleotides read TGTGCCATCCTGTTCTGGGGGACCGGGGAGCTGTTTTTT. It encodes CAILFWGTGELFF.